A selection of T cell receptor beta chains follows, all from one sample in a study of cytomegalovirus exposure and HLA in healthy donors. Measured with immunoSEQ multiplex PCR; TCRdb has only the in-frame clones, and not every one. This table has 150,000 to 200,000 clones, roughly 12% appearing once. The sequencing input was PBMCs. The receptors here all came from a man aged 50 or older in good health and CMV-seropositive. CDR3s include the opening cysteine and the closing phenylalanine or tryptophan. The order of the fields is D gene, V gene, J gene, clone size, CDR3 protein, CDR3 DNA. A D gene is named only where the DNA matches it firmly. Where a row states a size, it is once, few, many or the class of an expanded clone; other rows omit it.

>-|TRBV7-9|TRBJ1-5|-
CASSPTDNQPQHF
TGTGCCAGCAGCCCCACAGACAACCAGCCCCAGCATTTT
>TRBD1|TRBV30|TRBJ1-2|few
CAWSVVRQGGGYTF
TGTGCCTGGAGCGTTGTAAGACAGGGGGGCGGCTACACCTTC
>-|TRBV7-8|TRBJ2-3|few
CASSLVLRGSPDTQYF
TGTGCCAGCAGCTTGGTGCTTAGGGGGAGTCCAGATACGCAGTATTTT
>-|TRBV7-9|TRBJ2-3|-
CASSLARGRTDTQYF
TGTGCCAGCAGCTTAGCCAGGGGAAGGACAGATACGCAGTATTTT
>-|TRBV2|TRBJ2-1|few
CASSEWRRSGKYNEQFF
TGTGCCAGCAGTGAATGGAGACGTAGCGGAAAGTACAATGAGCAGTTCTTC
>-|TRBV5-8|TRBJ2-3|-
CASSPRVGRRDTQYF
TGTGCCAGCAGCCCTCGTGTAGGGAGGAGAGATACGCAGTATTTT
>-|TRBV6-1|TRBJ1-2|-
CASREGTPGYGGYTF
TGTGCCAGCAGGGAGGGGACCCCGGGGTATGGTGGCTACACCTTC
>TRBD1|TRBV14|TRBJ2-5|-
CASSPRDRVVGETQYF
TGTGCCAGCAGCCCCCGGGACAGGGTCGTCGGAGAGACCCAGTACTTC
>TRBD1|TRBV27|TRBJ2-5|-
CASTGTGSRETQYF
TGTGCCAGCACCGGGACAGGGTCGAGGGAGACCCAGTACTTC
>-|TRBV7-2|TRBJ1-4|-
CASTVRGNEKLFF
TGTGCCAGCACTGTCAGGGGTAATGAAAAACTGTTTTTT
>-|TRBV19|TRBJ1-4|-
CASSMRQVLFF
TGTGCCAGTAGTATGCGACAGGTCCTGTTTTTT
>-|TRBV7-9|TRBJ1-1|few
CASSLKPGQMNTEAFF
TGTGCCAGCAGCTTGAAACCGGGACAAATGAACACTGAAGCTTTCTTT
>-|TRBV9|TRBJ1-1|few
CASSAQGNTEAFF
TGTGCCAGCAGCGCTCAGGGGAACACTGAAGCTTTCTTT
>TRBD2|TRBV5-1|TRBJ2-5|few
CASFPPQLAGLSETQYF
TGCGCCAGCTTTCCCCCCCAGCTAGCGGGACTTTCAGAGACCCAGTACTTC
>TRBD1|TRBV25-1|TRBJ2-1|-
CASLRTGGEQFF
TGTGCCAGCTTAAGGACAGGGGGTGAACAGTTCTTC
>-|TRBV28|TRBJ2-6|few
CASSVTVPGGARANVLTF
TGTGCCAGCAGTGTCACCGTTCCCGGAGGGGCTAGGGCCAACGTCCTGACTTTC
>TRBD1|TRBV15|TRBJ1-5|few
CATSSRTGGLGQPQHF
TGTGCCACCAGCAGCCGGACAGGGGGCTTGGGTCAGCCCCAGCATTTT
>TRBD1|TRBV19|TRBJ1-4|-
CASSPIDRGIGKLFF
TGTGCCAGTAGCCCAATCGACAGGGGCATCGGAAAACTGTTTTTT
>-|TRBV7-6|TRBJ2-7|-
CASSLSRTVYEQYF
TGTGCCAGCAGCCTATCCCGGACAGTGTACGAGCAGTACTTC
>-|TRBV7-2|TRBJ1-2|-
CASSSSGADDGYTF
TGTGCCAGCAGCTCCTCAGGGGCGGATGATGGCTACACCTTC
>-|TRBV11-2|TRBJ2-5|few
CASSTTGREIQYF
TGTGCCAGCAGCACAACAGGGAGGGAGATCCAGTACTTC
>-|TRBV5-4|TRBJ2-3|-
CASSLGNVGTDTQYF
TGTGCCAGCAGCTTGGGTAATGTAGGCACAGATACGCAGTATTTT
>TRBD1|TRBV19|TRBJ1-1|few
CASTRTGANTEAFF
TGTGCCAGTACCCGGACAGGGGCGAACACTGAAGCTTTCTTT
>TRBD1|TRBV25-1|TRBJ1-2|-
CASSEGGRSGGYGYTF
TGTGCCAGCAGTGAAGGCGGCAGGTCAGGGGGCTATGGCTACACCTTC
>TRBD2|TRBV11-3|TRBJ2-2|-
CASARGGGGELFF
TGTGCCAGCGCCCGGGGGGGCGGCGGGGAGCTGTTTTTT
>-|TRBV6-1|TRBJ2-2|-
CASRGQGGTGELFF
TGTGCCAGCAGAGGACAGGGAGGGACCGGGGAGCTGTTTTTT
>TRBD1|TRBV9|TRBJ2-5|few
CASSVGGGQGRETQYF
TGTGCCAGCAGCGTAGGAGGGGGACAGGGGAGGGAGACCCAGTACTTC
>-|TRBV18|TRBJ2-7|-
CASSPGGSLYEQYF
TGTGCCAGCTCACCGGGTGGGAGTCTCTACGAGCAGTACTTC
>-|TRBV2|TRBJ2-5|few
CASSEARRTIQETQYF
TGTGCCAGCAGTGAAGCGCGGCGGACTATCCAAGAGACCCAGTACTTC
>TRBD1|TRBV28|TRBJ1-2|-
CAIGTGGGKPYGYTF
TGTGCCATTGGGACAGGGGGAGGAAAGCCCTATGGCTACACCTTC
>-|TRBV18|TRBJ2-7|-
CASSPRGESYEQYF
TGTGCCAGCTCACCACGGGGGGAATCCTACGAGCAGTACTTC
>-|TRBV27|TRBJ1-1|few
CASLSNTEAFF
TGTGCCAGCCTGTCGAACACTGAAGCTTTCTTT
>TRBD1|TRBV27|TRBJ1-2|few
CASSSRQGWTGYTF
TGTGCCAGCAGCAGTAGACAGGGGTGGACTGGCTACACCTTC
>-|TRBV19|TRBJ2-5|few
CASSGVAETQYF
TGTGCCAGTAGTGGTGTGGCAGAGACCCAGTACTTC
>TRBD1|TRBV18|TRBJ1-2|-
CASSYPRDRGGYTF
TGTGCCAGCTCATATCCCCGGGACAGGGGTGGCTACACCTTC
>-|TRBV6-5|TRBJ1-2|few
CASSRTESYGYTF
TGTGCCAGCAGCCGGACAGAGTCTTATGGCTACACCTTC
>-|TRBV29-1|TRBJ1-3|-
CSVGQDSGNTIYF
TGCAGCGTTGGACAGGACTCTGGAAACACCATATATTTT
>TRBD1|TRBV11-3|TRBJ2-7|-
CASRPRTGDEQYF
TGTGCCAGCAGACCCAGGACAGGGGACGAGCAGTACTTC
>TRBD1|TRBV7-9|TRBJ1-2|-
CASSPDRVYGYTF
TGTGCCAGCAGCCCGGACAGGGTCTATGGCTACACCTTC
>-|TRBV27|TRBJ2-7|-
CASSFDRDSYEQYF
TGTGCCAGCAGTTTCGACAGAGATTCCTACGAGCAGTACTTC
>TRBD1|TRBV28|TRBJ2-1|-
CASSLQGAYNEQFF
TGTGCCAGCAGTTTGCAGGGGGCTTACAATGAGCAGTTCTTC
>TRBD1|TRBV5-4|TRBJ2-3|few
CASSSGQGRNTQYF
TGTGCCAGCAGCTCTGGACAGGGGCGGAATACGCAGTATTTT
>-|TRBV5-4|TRBJ1-1|-
CASSPATGRGVTEAFF
TGTGCCAGCAGCCCAGCCACGGGACGGGGGGTAACTGAAGCTTTCTTT
>-|TRBV6-5|TRBJ1-4|-
CASSYSRANEKLFF
TGTGCCAGCAGTTACAGCCGAGCTAATGAAAAACTGTTTTTT
>-|TRBV5-6|TRBJ2-7|-
CASSLGTPSYEQYF
TGTGCCAGCAGCTTAGGGACACCGTCCTACGAGCAGTACTTC
>-|TRBV4-3|TRBJ1-2|-
CASSQVAIYNGYTF
TGCGCCAGCAGCCAAGTCGCAATCTATAATGGCTACACCTTC
>TRBD2|TRBV6-5|TRBJ2-3|-
CASRRGWPDTQYF
TGTGCCAGCAGGCGGGGGTGGCCAGATACGCAGTATTTT
>TRBD1|TRBV5-6|TRBJ2-6|few
CASSLPGQGAGANVLTF
TGTGCCAGCAGCTTACCGGGACAGGGAGCTGGGGCCAACGTCCTGACTTTC
>-|TRBV6-1|TRBJ2-6|-
CATVESPGANVLTF
TGTGCCACGGTCGAATCTCCTGGGGCCAACGTCCTGACTTTC
>-|TRBV7-2|TRBJ2-1|few
CASTSQTGGFGEQFF
TGTGCCAGCACCTCCCAGACGGGGGGCTTTGGGGAGCAGTTCTTC
>-|TRBV2|TRBJ2-2|-
CASSGGLGAGELFF
TGTGCCAGCAGTGGGGGACTGGGCGCCGGGGAGCTGTTTTTT
>-|TRBV20-1|TRBJ1-1|few
CSAYRDTEAFF
TGCAGTGCTTACAGGGACACTGAAGCTTTCTTT
>-|TRBV6-5|TRBJ1-2|few
CASSQEGGRGYTF
TGTGCCAGCAGCCAGGAGGGTGGGAGAGGCTACACCTTC
>TRBD2|TRBV4-1|TRBJ2-5|-
CASSQDLRTSGVQETQYF
TGCGCCAGCAGCCAAGATCTTCGGACTAGCGGGGTCCAAGAGACCCAGTACTTC
>-|TRBV5-1|TRBJ1-1|few
CASSFGPEAFF
TGCGCCAGCAGCTTTGGGCCTGAAGCTTTCTTT
>TRBD1|TRBV4-3|TRBJ2-1|-
CASSQVRTGQLYNEQFF
TGCGCCAGCAGCCAAGTTAGGACGGGACAGCTCTACAATGAGCAGTTCTTC
>TRBD1|TRBV28|TRBJ1-2|-
CASRGTVNYGYTF
TGTGCCAGCAGAGGGACAGTCAACTATGGCTACACCTTC